The entry below describes one T cell receptor beta chain. Its cognate antigen is unknown. Time point denoted: week 23, last vaccination. Vaccination comprised doses that each held 300 ug of mutant IDH1 20-mer peptide, plus topical imiquimod. Sequencing used immunoSEQ multiplex PCR; TCRdb keeps in-frame clones, though not all of them. In the table there are tens of thousands of clones, about 80% of which are singletons. Germline V CDR1 and CDR2: LNHDA, SQIVND (reference sequence). Trimming left V 4 bases short and J 11 bases short, with 14 bases between. This CDR3 has 12 amino acids. This entry is derived from a study of a mutant IDH1 vaccine in newly diagnosed glioma. As for the study in general: Across weeks 1, 3, 5, 7, 11, 15, 19 and 23, patients received a vaccination each time, eight in all. Once 4-6 weeks had passed after radiotherapy alone, vaccination started, or it started with temozolomide cycles.

This TCR derives from a man aged 40-49 years with glioma. The chain carries TRBV19 and TRBJ1-1; TRBD1 is a possible D gene (6 bases). This material consisted of PBMCs, taken from a glioma patient whose treatment included an IDH1 peptide vaccine. CDR3 sequence reads: CASSTRQDTAFF. The CDR3 DNA sequence: TGTGCCAGTAGTACCCGACAGGATACGGCTTTCTTT.